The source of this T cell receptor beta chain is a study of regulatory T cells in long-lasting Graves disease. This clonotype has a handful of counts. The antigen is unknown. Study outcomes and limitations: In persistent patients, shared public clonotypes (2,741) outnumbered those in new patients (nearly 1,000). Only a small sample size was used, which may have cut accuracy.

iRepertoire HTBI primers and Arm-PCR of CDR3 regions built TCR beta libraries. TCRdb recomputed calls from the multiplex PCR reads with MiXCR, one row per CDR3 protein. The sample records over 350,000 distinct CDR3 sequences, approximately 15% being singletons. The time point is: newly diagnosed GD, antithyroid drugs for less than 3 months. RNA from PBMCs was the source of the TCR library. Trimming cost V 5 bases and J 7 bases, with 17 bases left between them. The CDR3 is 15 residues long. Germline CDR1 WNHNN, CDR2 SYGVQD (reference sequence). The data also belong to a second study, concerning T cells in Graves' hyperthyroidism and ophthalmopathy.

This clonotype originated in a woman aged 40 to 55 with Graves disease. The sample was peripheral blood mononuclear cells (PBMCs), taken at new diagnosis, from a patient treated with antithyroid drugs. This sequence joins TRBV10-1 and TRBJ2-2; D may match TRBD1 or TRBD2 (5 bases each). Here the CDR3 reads CASSLSGLQVGELFF. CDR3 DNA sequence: TGCGCCAGCAGTCTGTCGGGGCTGCAGGTCGGGGAGCTGTTTTTT.